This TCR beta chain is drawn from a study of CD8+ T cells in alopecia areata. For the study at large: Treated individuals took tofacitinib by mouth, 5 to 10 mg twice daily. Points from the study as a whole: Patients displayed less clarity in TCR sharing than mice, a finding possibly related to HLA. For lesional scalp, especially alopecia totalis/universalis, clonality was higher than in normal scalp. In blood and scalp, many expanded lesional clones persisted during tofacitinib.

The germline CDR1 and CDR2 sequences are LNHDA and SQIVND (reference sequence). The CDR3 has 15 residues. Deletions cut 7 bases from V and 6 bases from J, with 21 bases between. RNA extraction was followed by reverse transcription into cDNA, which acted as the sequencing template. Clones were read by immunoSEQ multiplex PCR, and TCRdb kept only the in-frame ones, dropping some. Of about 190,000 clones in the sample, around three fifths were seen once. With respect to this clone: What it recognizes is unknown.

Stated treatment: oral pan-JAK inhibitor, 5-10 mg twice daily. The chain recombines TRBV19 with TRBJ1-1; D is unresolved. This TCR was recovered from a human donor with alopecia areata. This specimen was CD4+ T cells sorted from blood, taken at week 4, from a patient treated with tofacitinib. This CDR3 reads CASTFEGRSWSEAFF. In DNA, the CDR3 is TGTGCCAGTACCTTCGAGGGCAGGTCCTGGTCTGAAGCTTTCTTT. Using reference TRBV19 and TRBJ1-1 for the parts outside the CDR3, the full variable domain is DGGITQSPKYLFRKEGQNVTLSCEQNLNHDAMYWYRQDPGQGLRLIYYSQIVNDFQKGDIAEGYSVSREKKESFPLTVTSAQKNPTAFYLCASTFEGRSWSEAFFGQGTRLTVV.